Below are 6 T cell receptor beta chains sequenced from a single sample in a study of blood T cell repertoires in COVID-19. The assay was immunoSEQ multiplex PCR, and TCRdb's table has in-frame clones only and misses some. The data hold 150,000 to 200,000 clones, with 84% observed a single time. What was sequenced was PBMCs or T cells enriched from blood (not recorded which). All receptors derive from a man aged 50 to 60 who had recovered from COVID-19.

J is TRBJ1-1 and V is TRBV19; no definite D call. The CDR3 is 14 amino acids. Trimming stripped 4 bases from V and 6 bases from J, with 15 bases between. Germline CDR1 and CDR2: LNHDA and SQIVND (reference sequence). The CDR3: CASSTRGAGSEAFF. As DNA, the CDR3 is TGTGCCAGTAGTACCAGAGGCGCTGGGTCTGAAGCTTTCTTT.

This chain links TRBV6-4 with TRBJ2-2, with 7 bases fitting TRBD1. CDR1 and CDR2 (germline): MRHNA, SNTAGT. The V and J ends lost 4 bases and 3 bases, in that order; junction bases with no gene match: 2. This CDR3 has 14 amino acids. In DNA form, the CDR3 reads TGTGCCAGCAGTGGACAGGGTGACACCGGGGAGCTGTTTTTT. Protein: CASSGQGDTGELFF.

The gene calls are TRBV20-1 and TRBJ1-4; D ambiguous. From germline, CDR1 is DFQATT and CDR2 SNEGSKA (reference sequence). The CDR3 spans 11 residues. V lost 1 base, J lost 7 bases, and 4 bases lay in between. In DNA form, the CDR3 reads TGCAGTGCTAGAGCTCGTGAAAAACTGTTTTTT. This codes for CSARAREKLFF.

V is TRBV7-8 and J is TRBJ1-2, with 9 bases fitting TRBD1. The V and J ends lost 0 bases and 8 bases, in that order; junction bases with no gene match: 7. Germline V gives CDR1 SGHVS, CDR2 FQNEAQ. The CDR3 contains 15 residues. In nucleotides, the CDR3 is TGTGCCAGCAGCTTAGCTCGGGACAGGGAGTCCGGCTACACCTTC. Amino acid sequence: CASSLARDRESGYTF.

The chain combines TRBV13 with TRBJ2-7; 7 bases fit TRBD1. The V gene end was trimmed by 5 bases and the J gene end by 4 bases; junction bases not matched to a gene: 8. Looked up from germline, CDR1 is PRHDT and CDR2 is FYEKMQ (reference sequence). The CDR3 runs to 14 residues. The CDR3 reads CASSPRTGQYEQYF. Written as DNA, the CDR3 is TGTGCCAGCAGCCCCCGTACGGGACAGTACGAGCAGTACTTC. Looking up the rest from reference TRBV13 and TRBJ2-7 gives the full variable domain: AAGVIQSPRHLIKEKRETATLKCYPIPRHDTVYWYQQGPGQDPQFLISFYEKMQSDKGSIPDRFSAQQFSDYHSELNMSSLELGDSALYFCASSPRTGQYEQYFGPGTRLTVT.

The chain employs TRBV7-2 and TRBJ2-2, with 12 nucleotides matching TRBD2. V lost 1 base and J lost 7; bases outside the gene matches: 7. Germline CDR1 reads SGHTA; CDR2 reads FQGNSA. This CDR3 comprises 17 residues. CDR3: CASSLGLAGGTNGELFF. CDR3 coding DNA: TGTGCCAGCAGCTTAGGCCTAGCGGGGGGGACTAACGGGGAGCTGTTTTTT.